This T cell receptor (beta chain) emerged from a study of cytomegalovirus exposure and HLA in healthy donors. Study outcomes and limitations: In a later analysis, common viral pathogens appeared linked to several of the most significant clusters.

To note about this clone: The antigen remains undetermined.

The germline gives CDR1 ENHRY, CDR2 SYGVKD. This CDR3 region has 15 residues. V gave up 5 bases and J gave up 3 bases; unmatched junction bases: 8. PCR primers comprised 60 Vbeta and 13 Jbeta primers. Clones were sequenced by immunoSEQ multiplex PCR, and TCRdb holds only the in-frame ones, with some missing. The data contain roughly 100,000 clones, under 80% of them singletons. The chain employs TRBV10-3 and TRBJ2-7; TRBD1 matches at 9 bases. Source material: PBMCs. This sequence originates from a woman aged 40 to 50 in good health and CMV-seropositive. The CDR3 loop reads CAISSTGTGNYEQYF. CDR3 coding DNA: TGTGCCATCAGTTCTACCGGGACAGGGAACTACGAGCAGTACTTC.